The clone carrying this TCR beta chain appeared many times. The sample originates from a study of naive and memory T cell subsets. The library had UMIs added by 3' ligation of an oligonucleotide to TCR cDNA. Ligated cDNA underwent four rounds of PCR with nested alpha and beta constant region primers and SP2. TCRdb used MiXCR to reprocess the 5' RACE reads, holding one entry per CDR3 protein. The sample lists around 48,000 distinct CDR3 sequences, over 3.5% occurring once. The clonotype originates from a female donor in good health.

DNA for the CDR3: TGTGCCAGCAGCCAAGGGGGACCGGGACAGGGATATGAAAAACTGTTTTTT. Translating gives CASSQGGPGQGYEKLFF. The chain links TRBV3-1 to TRBJ1-4, with 9 bases aligning to TRBD1. This CDR3 is built from 17 residues. V dropped 1 base and J dropped 6; count of bases not matched to a gene: 9. The germline gives CDR1 LGHDT, CDR2 YNNKEL (reference sequence).